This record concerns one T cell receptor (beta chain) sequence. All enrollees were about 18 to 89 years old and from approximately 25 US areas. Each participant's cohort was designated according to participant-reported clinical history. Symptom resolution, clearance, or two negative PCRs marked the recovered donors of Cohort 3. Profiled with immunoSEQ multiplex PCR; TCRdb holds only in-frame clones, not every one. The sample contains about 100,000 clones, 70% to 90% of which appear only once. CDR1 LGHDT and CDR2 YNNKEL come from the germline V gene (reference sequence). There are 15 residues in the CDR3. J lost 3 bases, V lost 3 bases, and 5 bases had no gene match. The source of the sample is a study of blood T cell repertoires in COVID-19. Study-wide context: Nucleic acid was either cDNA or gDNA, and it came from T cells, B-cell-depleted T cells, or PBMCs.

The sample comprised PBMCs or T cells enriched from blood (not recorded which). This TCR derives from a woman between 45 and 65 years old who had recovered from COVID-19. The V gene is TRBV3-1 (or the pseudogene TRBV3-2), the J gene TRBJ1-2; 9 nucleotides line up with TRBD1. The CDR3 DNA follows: TGTGCCAGCAGCCATTGGGACAGGGAGCACTATGGCTACACCTTC. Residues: CASSHWDREHYGYTF.